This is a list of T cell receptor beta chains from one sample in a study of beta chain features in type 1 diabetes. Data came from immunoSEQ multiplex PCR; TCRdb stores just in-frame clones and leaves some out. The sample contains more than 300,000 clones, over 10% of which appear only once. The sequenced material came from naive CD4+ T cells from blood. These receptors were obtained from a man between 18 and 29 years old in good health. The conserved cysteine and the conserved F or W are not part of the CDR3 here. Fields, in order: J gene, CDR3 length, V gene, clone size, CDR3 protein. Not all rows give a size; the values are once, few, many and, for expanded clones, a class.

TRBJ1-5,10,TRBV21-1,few,ASSEHGQPQH
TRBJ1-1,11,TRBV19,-,ASSAYRGRGAF
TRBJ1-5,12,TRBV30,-,AWSVSVYNQPQH
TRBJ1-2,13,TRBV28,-,ASTQGQLTNYGYT
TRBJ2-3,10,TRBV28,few,ASSSQTDTQY
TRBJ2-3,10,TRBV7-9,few,AIEGGTDTQY
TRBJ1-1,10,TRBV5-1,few,ASSQGNTEAF
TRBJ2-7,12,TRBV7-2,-,ASSSRGDTYEQY
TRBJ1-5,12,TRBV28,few,ASRTGQGHQPQH
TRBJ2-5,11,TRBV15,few,ASRDSTSETQY
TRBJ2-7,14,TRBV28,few,ASTQNPGGPSYEQY
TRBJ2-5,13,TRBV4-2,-,ASSQGREGRETQY
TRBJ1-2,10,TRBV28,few,ASSESFWGYT
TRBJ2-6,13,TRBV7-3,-,ASGGTGPGANVLT
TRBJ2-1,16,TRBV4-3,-,ASSQDIGGLAGVNEQF
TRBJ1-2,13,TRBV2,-,ASSEIRTGYYGYT
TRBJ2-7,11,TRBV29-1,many,SVQGGFSYEQY
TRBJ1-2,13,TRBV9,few,ASSVEGRASYGYT
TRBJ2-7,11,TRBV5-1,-,ASSLSESYEQY
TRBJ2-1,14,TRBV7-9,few,ASSVGLAGIHNEQF
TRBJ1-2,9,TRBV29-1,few,SVQGNYGYT
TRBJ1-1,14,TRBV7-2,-,ASSRRGGLMNTEAF